These T cell receptor beta chains were read from a single sample in a study of shared clonotypes between healthy human individuals. Data came from immunoSEQ multiplex PCR; TCRdb stores just in-frame clones and leaves some out. Of some 2.1 million clones listed, 93% are singletons. The material sequenced was naive CD8+ T cells from PBMCs. These receptors originate from a man aged 18 to 29 in good health. Some clones in this sample may be carry-over from other donors' samples. Each CDR3 is given with its conserved first and last residue.

j_call: TRBJ2-7; v_call: TRBV5-4; cdr3_aa: CASSHRTDSYEQYF
j_call: TRBJ1-1; v_call: TRBV7-9; cdr3_aa: CASSFDKNTEAFF
j_call: TRBJ2-2; v_call: TRBV9; cdr3_aa: CASSPWGIGELFF
j_call: TRBJ2-1; v_call: TRBV6-6; cdr3_aa: CASSYPTRSYNEQFF
j_call: TRBJ2-5; v_call: TRBV9; cdr3_aa: CASSVGEAVQETQYF
j_call: TRBJ2-1; v_call: TRBV5-1; cdr3_aa: CASSTGLESSYNEQFF
j_call: TRBJ1-1; v_call: TRBV7-6; cdr3_aa: CASSPRETGYEAFF
j_call: TRBJ2-3; v_call: TRBV27; cdr3_aa: CASSLSRLGGADTQYF
j_call: TRBJ1-2; v_call: TRBV15; cdr3_aa: CATSKGQAALGYTF
j_call: TRBJ1-2; v_call: TRBV27; cdr3_aa: CASSLGKFYGYTF
j_call: TRBJ2-6; v_call: TRBV27; cdr3_aa: CASRRFSGANVLTF